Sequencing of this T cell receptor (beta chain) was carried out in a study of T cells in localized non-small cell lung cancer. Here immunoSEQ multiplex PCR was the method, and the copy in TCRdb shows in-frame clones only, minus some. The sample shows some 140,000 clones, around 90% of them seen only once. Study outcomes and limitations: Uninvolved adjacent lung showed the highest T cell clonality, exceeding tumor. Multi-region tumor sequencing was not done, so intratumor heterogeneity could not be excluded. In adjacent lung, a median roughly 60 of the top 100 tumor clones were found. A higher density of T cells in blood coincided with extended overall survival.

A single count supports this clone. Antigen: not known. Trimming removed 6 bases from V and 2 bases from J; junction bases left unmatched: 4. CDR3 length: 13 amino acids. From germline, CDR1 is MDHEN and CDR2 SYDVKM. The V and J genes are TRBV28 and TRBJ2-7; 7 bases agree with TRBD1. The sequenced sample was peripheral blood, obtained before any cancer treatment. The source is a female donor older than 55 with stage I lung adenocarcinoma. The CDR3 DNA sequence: TGTGCCAGCAGAGCGCAGGGGGCCTACGAGCAGTACTTC. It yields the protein CASRAQGAYEQYF.